These 9 T cell receptor beta chains were sequenced from one sample in a study of beta chain features in type 1 diabetes. Since all of the isolated RNA was reverse transcribed, expressed TCRB transcripts were what got sequenced. Clones were read by immunoSEQ multiplex PCR, and TCRdb kept only the in-frame ones, dropping some. The table shows around 160,000 clones, with around 50% occurring only once. Sequencing was done on a sample of Tregs from blood. These receptors were taken from a young man in good health.

The rearrangement uses TRBV18 and TRBJ1-4; TRBD1 might be the D (5 bases). This CDR3 contains 16 residues. Trimming removed 3 bases from V and 0 bases from J, with 11 bases in between. CDR1 KGHSH and CDR2 LQKENI come from the germline V gene. In DNA, the CDR3 is TGTGCCAGCTCACCTTCGACAGTACCAACTAATGAAAAACTGTTTTTT. Residues: CASSPSTVPTNEKLFF.

This clone was seen more than once but under ten times. This chain connects TRBV28 to TRBJ2-7, with a weak D call TRBD2 (5 bases). In germline, CDR1 is MDHEN, CDR2 SYDVKM. The CDR3 length is 12 residues. V was pared by 7 bases and J by 4 bases, with 11 bases between. This CDR3 reads CASTRGWYEQYF. The DNA of the CDR3 is TGTGCCAGCACCCGGGGATGGTACGAGCAGTACTTC.

The J gene is TRBJ2-2, the V gene TRBV5-1, with a tentative D call TRBD2 (6 bases). The CDR3 loop spans 16 amino acids. Germline V gene data show CDR1 as SGHRS and CDR2 as YFSETQ. Trimming took off 6 bases at V and 0 bases at J, with 15 bases between the two ends. The CDR3, as DNA: TGCGCCAGCACCTCGCGCGGGACGGCGAACACCGGGGAGCTGTTTTTT. This translates into CASTSRGTANTGELFF.

The J gene is TRBJ2-5, the V gene TRBV7-9; D is undetermined. The J call may be incorrect, as the DNA end agrees better with TRBJ2-7. The CDR3 totals 15 residues. Germline V gene lookup returns CDR1 SEHNR and CDR2 FQNEAQ (reference sequence). CDR3: CASSLAGAVEYEQYF. The CDR3 DNA reads as TGTGCCAGCAGCTTAGCGGGTGCGGTAGAGTACGAGCAGTACTTC.

The chain has TRBV7-9 and TRBJ2-7; 8 bases agree with TRBD2. The CDR3 spans 16 residues. The V segment lost 1 base and the J segment 3 bases; nucleotides outside the gene matches: 8. Germline CDR1 SEHNR, CDR2 FQNEAQ (reference sequence). This chain's CDR3 is CASSLGNSGAVYEQYF. The DNA for the CDR3 is TGTGCCAGCAGCTTAGGTAATAGCGGGGCAGTCTACGAGCAGTACTTC. The variable domain in full, with the rest retrieved from reference TRBV7-9 and TRBJ2-7, is DTGVSQNPRHKITKRGQNVTFRCDPISEHNRLYWYRQTLGQGPEFLTYFQNEAQLEKSRLLSDRFSAERPKGSFSTLEIQRTEQGDSAMYLCASSLGNSGAVYEQYFGPGTRLTVT.

The rearrangement uses TRBV29-1 and TRBJ1-1; 12 nucleotides match TRBD1. Germline V gives CDR1 SQVTM, CDR2 ANQGSEA. CDR3 length: 16 residues. V dropped 6 bases and J dropped 5; count of bases not matched to a gene: 13. CDR3 residues: CSVKYRDRGRRTEAFF. The CDR3, as DNA: TGCAGCGTAAAATACCGGGACAGGGGGCGCCGGACTGAAGCTTTCTTT.

The V and J genes are TRBV27 and TRBJ2-2; 9 nucleotides align to TRBD2. Germline assignment: CDR1 MNHEY and CDR2 SMNVEV (reference sequence). The CDR3 is 14 amino acids. V shed 5 bases, J shed 4 bases, and the junction held 2 bases outside the gene matches. The CDR3 sequence is CASSLAGSTGELFF. CDR3 coding DNA: TGTGCCAGCAGTCTAGCGGGGTCCACCGGGGAGCTGTTTTTT.

Only a few counts were recorded for this clone. This chain connects TRBV7-8 to TRBJ2-1; TRBD1 aligns across 11 bases. Germline V lookup: CDR1 SGHVS, CDR2 FQNEAQ. J gave up 6 bases and V 4 bases, and 5 bases lay outside the gene matches. This CDR3 contains 15 residues. The CDR3 is CASSYRDRGSNEQFF. DNA of the CDR3: TGTGCCAGCAGCTACCGGGACAGGGGGTCCAATGAGCAGTTCTTC. The complete variable domain, with remaining parts taken from reference TRBV7-8 and TRBJ2-1, reads GAGVSQSPRYKVAKRGQDVALRCDPISGHVSLFWYQQALGQGPEFLTYFQNEAQLDKSGLPSDRFFAERPEGSVSTLKIQRTQQEDSAVYLCASSYRDRGSNEQFFGPGTRLTVL.

V is TRBV9 and J is TRBJ2-1; TRBD1 aligns across 7 bases. CDR1 SGDLS and CDR2 YYNGEE come from the germline V gene. Germline trimming cut 4 bases from V and 2 bases from J; bases unmatched to any gene: 3. This CDR3 is built from 14 residues. The CDR3 bases are TGTGCCAGCAGCCCACAGGGGACCTACAATGAGCAGTTCTTC. It is translated as CASSPQGTYNEQFF.